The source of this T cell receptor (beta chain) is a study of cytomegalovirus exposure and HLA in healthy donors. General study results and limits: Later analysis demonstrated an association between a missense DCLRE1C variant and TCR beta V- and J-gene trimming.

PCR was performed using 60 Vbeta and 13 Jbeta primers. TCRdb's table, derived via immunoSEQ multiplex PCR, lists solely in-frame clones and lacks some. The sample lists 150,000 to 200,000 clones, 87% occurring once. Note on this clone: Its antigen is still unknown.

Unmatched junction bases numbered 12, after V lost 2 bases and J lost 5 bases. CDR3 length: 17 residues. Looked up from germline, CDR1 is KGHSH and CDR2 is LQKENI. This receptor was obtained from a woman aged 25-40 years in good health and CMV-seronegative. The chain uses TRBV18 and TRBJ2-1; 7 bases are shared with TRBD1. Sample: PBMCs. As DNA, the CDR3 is TGTGCCAGCTCACCAGTCCGACAGGGCCCCGAGGACAATGAGCAGTTCTTC. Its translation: CASSPVRQGPEDNEQFF.